Presented here are 26 T cell receptor beta chains from one specimen sequenced in a study of blood T cell repertoires in COVID-19. TCRdb's copy holds only in-frame clones and misses some; the assay was immunoSEQ multiplex PCR. The sample records around 200,000 clones, approximately 90% being singletons. Sequencing used peripheral blood. These receptors all come from a man aged 30 to 39 with acute or convalescent COVID-19.

The CDR3 protein is CASSQDGVSYNSPLHF. The CDR3 DNA reads as TGCGCCAGCAGCCAAGACGGGGTTTCCTATAATTCACCCCTCCACTTT. The gene calls are TRBV4-1 and TRBJ1-6; no definite D call. The CDR3 covers 16 residues. CDR1 and CDR2 from the germline V gene are MGHRA and YSYEKL. Trimming removed 0 bases from V and 1 base from J, with 7 bases in between.

CDR3 DNA sequence: TGTGCCAGCAGCCCCCGCCCCGCGGGCTACACCTTC. Its protein is CASSPRPAGYTF. The J gene is TRBJ1-2, the V gene TRBV12-3 or TRBV12-4; D is unclear. V shed 6 bases and J shed 8 bases, with 13 bases lying between them. The CDR3 length is 12 residues.

This clone was seen only once. The chain joins TRBV5-1 to TRBJ2-1, with TRBD2 matching 9 bases. Per germline, CDR1 SGHRS and CDR2 YFSETQ. Trimming cost V 0 bases and J 2 bases; bases outside gene matches: 6. This CDR3 has 17 residues. The DNA of the CDR3 is TGCGCCAGCAGCTTGGCAACTAGCGGGCAAACCTACAATGAGCAGTTCTTC. Translating it yields CASSLATSGQTYNEQFF.

This chain joins TRBV7-8 and TRBJ2-1; 9 positions agree with TRBD2. Trimming at V came to 5 bases and at J to 11 bases, leaving 13 bases not matched to a gene. CDR3 length: 15 residues. Germline V lookup: CDR1 SGHVS, CDR2 FQNEAQ. The CDR3 sequence is CASSLLLAGILKQFF. The CDR3 nucleotides are TGTGCCAGCAGCCTGTTACTAGCGGGCATTTTGAAGCAGTTCTTC. Using reference TRBV7-8 and TRBJ2-1 for the parts outside the CDR3, the full variable domain is GAGVSQSPRYKVAKRGQDVALRCDPISGHVSLFWYQQALGQGPEFLTYFQNEAQLDKSGLPSDRFFAERPEGSVSTLKIQRTQQEDSAVYLCASSLLLAGILKQFFGPGTRLTVL.

V and J are TRBV6-5 and TRBJ1-5; tentatively, D is TRBD1 (5 bases). CDR3 length: 15 residues. Germline values: CDR1 MNHEY, CDR2 SVGAGI. V lost 4 bases and J lost 5, with 15 bases in between. CDR3 nucleotides: TGTGCCAGCAGTTCCGCGGGACTCCGGCATCAGCCCCAGCATTTT. Translated, it gives CASSSAGLRHQPQHF.

This clone was recorded only once. The V call is TRBV27, the J call TRBJ1-5; D not resolved. Trimming left V 3 bases short and J 5 bases short, with 8 bases between. Germline CDR1 and CDR2: MNHEY and SMNVEV (reference sequence). The CDR3 contains 13 residues. The CDR3 DNA reads TGTGCCAGCAGTTTTCTTAGAGATCAGCCCCAGCATTTT. Its protein product is CASSFLRDQPQHF.

This clone turned up a few times. The V gene is TRBV18, the J gene TRBJ1-5; maybe TRBD1 (5 bases). Between the trimmed V and J ends, which lost 1 base and 5 bases, there was a span of 6 bases. The CDR3 sequence is 13 residues long. Germline V gene sequence: CDR1 KGHSH, CDR2 LQKENI. DNA for the CDR3: TGTGCCAGCTCACCACGGGGGGATCAGCCCCAGCATTTT. This sequence encodes CASSPRGDQPQHF.

The chain is built from TRBV6-5 and TRBJ1-1; D is unresolved. In germline, CDR1 is MNHEY, CDR2 SVGAGI. Trimming cost V 0 bases and J 5 bases, with 10 bases left between them. The CDR3 has 14 residues. In DNA, the CDR3 is TGTGCCAGCAGTTACTCGCCAGGAAGGACTGAAGCTTTCTTT. Its translation: CASSYSPGRTEAFF.

V usage is TRBV5-1 and J usage is TRBJ1-1; perhaps TRBD1 as D (5 bases). V lost 4 bases, J lost 3 bases, and 16 bases lay in between. Germline CDR1 and CDR2: SGHRS and YFSETQ. The CDR3 extends over 15 amino acids. The DNA of the CDR3 is TGCGCCAGCAGCCGCGGGACGGATTCGTACACTGAAGCTTTCTTT. Its protein is CASSRGTDSYTEAFF. Together with reference TRBV5-1 and TRBJ1-1, the CDR3 gives the full variable domain: KAGVTQTPRYLIKTRGQQVTLSCSPISGHRSVSWYQQTPGQGLQFLFEYFSETQRNKGNFPGRFSGRQFSNSRSEMNVSTLELGDSALYLCASSRGTDSYTEAFFGQGTRLTVV.

The V call is TRBV2, the J call TRBJ2-7; D gene ambiguous. The germline V gene encodes CDR1 SNHLY and CDR2 FYNNEI. This CDR3 comprises 14 residues. V was cut by 2 bases and J by 1 base, with 9 bases left in between. CDR3 DNA sequence: TGTGCCAGCAGTGAAATCAGTCCATCCTACGAGCAGTACTTC. Protein product: CASSEISPSYEQYF.

This clone was counted a single time. The rearrangement uses TRBV7-8 and TRBJ1-3; TRBD1 agrees at 7 bases. Germline loops: CDR1 SGHVS, CDR2 FQNEAQ. The ends lost 1 base at V and 4 bases at J; junction bases unmatched: 7. The CDR3 consists of 16 residues. Here the CDR3 reads CASSLDRGRNGNTIYF. CDR3 nucleotides: TGTGCCAGCAGCTTAGATAGGGGGCGAAACGGAAACACCATATATTTT.

This rearrangement joins TRBV6-4 to TRBJ2-1; TRBD2 aligns across 12 bases. Germline-derived CDR1 and CDR2 are MRHNA and SNTAGT. With V trimmed by 3 bases and J by 6 bases, 0 bases remained unmatched. This CDR3 region has 14 residues. CDR3 DNA sequence: TGTGCCAGCAGTGAGGGACTAGCGGGCAATGAGCAGTTCTTC. Translating gives CASSEGLAGNEQFF.

The V call is TRBV30, the J call TRBJ1-6, with 11 bases fitting TRBD1. Germline CDR1 and CDR2: GTSNPN and SVGIG (reference sequence). The CDR3 runs to 13 residues. The junction had 11 bases not matched to a gene; V was cut back by 8 bases and J by 14 bases. The CDR3 bases are TGTGCCAAATCCGGGACAGGGGGTTCGGCCCTCCACTTT. Translation: CAKSGTGGSALHF. The variable domain in full, completed from reference TRBV30 and TRBJ1-6, reads SQTIHQWPATLVQPVGSPLSLECTVEGTSNPNLYWYRQAAGRGLQLLFYSVGIGQISSEVPQNLSASRPQDRQFILSSKKLLLSDSGFYLCAKSGTGGSALHFGNGTRLTVT.

The chain has TRBV5-1 and TRBJ1-5; a possible D gene is TRBD1 (5 bases). V shed 0 bases and J shed 2 bases, with 9 bases lying between them. Germline values: CDR1 SGHRS, CDR2 YFSETQ. The CDR3 covers 15 residues. For the CDR3, the DNA is TGCGCCAGCAGCTTGGAGGGGTGGGGCAATCAGCCCCAGCATTTT. It specifies CASSLEGWGNQPQHF.

The gene calls are TRBV18 and TRBJ2-6; D is unclear. V was clipped by 2 bases and J by 4 bases, with 12 bases between them. CDR1 and CDR2 (germline): KGHSH, LQKENI. The CDR3 consists of 16 residues. The CDR3 region has the DNA TGTGCCAGCTCACCAAATCTACCCGGGGGGGCCAACGTCCTGACTTTC. Amino acid sequence: CASSPNLPGGANVLTF. The full variable domain, with the rest looked up from reference TRBV18 and TRBJ2-6, is NAGVMQNPRHLVRRRGQEARLRCSPMKGHSHVYWYRQLPEEGLKFMVYLQKENIIDESGMPKERFSAEFPKEGPSILRIQQVVRGDSAAYFCASSPNLPGGANVLTFGAGSRLTVL.

This chain joins TRBV10-1 and TRBJ2-7, with a tentative D call TRBD1 (6 bases). CDR3 length: 15 residues. Germline V CDR1 and CDR2: WNHNN, SYGVQD (reference sequence). Trimming removed 2 bases from V and 3 bases from J, with 14 bases in between. The chain's CDR3 is CASSEGGGPSYEQYF. The CDR3 region has the DNA TGCGCCAGCAGTGAGGGTGGGGGCCCGAGCTACGAGCAGTACTTC.

The V and J genes are TRBV15 and TRBJ1-6; 9 bases align to TRBD1. CDR1 is LNHNV and CDR2 is YYDKDF in the germline V gene (reference sequence). The CDR3 has 14 amino acids. The trim removed 5 bases at V and 9 bases at J, leaving 5 bases unmatched. The CDR3 DNA sequence: TGTGCCACCAGCTTCGGGACAGGGACTTCACCCCTCCACTTT. Its translation is CATSFGTGTSPLHF.

The V call is TRBV21-1, the J call TRBJ1-5. TRBV21-1 is a documented pseudogene. The CDR3 covers 13 residues. The CDR3 DNA reads TGTGCCAGCAGCCCCCCCGGCAATCAGCCCCAGCATTTT. This sequence encodes CASSPPGNQPQHF.

J is TRBJ1-6 and V is TRBV6-1; D is undetermined. Germline values: CDR1 MNHNS, CDR2 SASEGT. Trimming shortened V by 3 bases and J by 15 bases, and 6 bases separated the two germline ends. The CDR3 has 10 residues. In nucleotides, the CDR3 is TGTGCCAGCAGTGAGGGCCTCCTCCACTTT. Translated: CASSEGLLHF.

Only one count was recorded for this clone. The chain employs TRBV19 and TRBJ1-1; no reliable D call. Germline CDR1 LNHDA, CDR2 SQIVND (reference sequence). The CDR3 consists of 12 residues. Trimming stripped 6 bases from V and 0 bases from J, with 5 bases between. This chain's CDR3 is CASSAVNTEAFF. The CDR3 DNA sequence: TGTGCCAGTAGCGCGGTGAACACTGAAGCTTTCTTT.

This chain joins TRBV9 and TRBJ1-3, with TRBD1 matching 8 bases. Germline V gene lookup returns CDR1 SGDLS and CDR2 YYNGEE. The CDR3 has 17 residues. V trimming: 0 bases; J trimming: 4 bases; junction bases outside the gene matches: 9. The CDR3 nucleotides are TGTGCCAGCAGCGTAGCCCGCCGGACAGGGTTCGGAAACACCATATATTTT. Translated, it gives CASSVARRTGFGNTIYF.

This clone was detected a few times. This chain links TRBV5-1 with TRBJ1-4, with TRBD1 as a possible D gene (5 bases). The CDR3 is 13 amino acids. The V and J ends lost 5 bases and 3 bases respectively, with 8 bases between them. Germline V gives CDR1 SGHRS, CDR2 YFSETQ. The CDR3, as DNA: TGCGCCAGCAGACCGACAGCTAATGAAAAACTGTTTTTT. The encoded protein is CASRPTANEKLFF.

This clone occurred once. The chain carries TRBV14 and TRBJ1-2, with 7 bases fitting TRBD1. V trimming: 4 bases; J trimming: 5 bases; junction bases outside the gene matches: 4. Germline values: CDR1 SGHDN, CDR2 FVKESK. The CDR3 is made up of 13 amino acids. The CDR3 is CASSRQGFYGYTF. The CDR3 nucleotides read TGTGCCAGCAGCCGACAGGGTTTTTATGGCTACACCTTC.

The chain combines TRBV5-4 with TRBJ1-1; D perhaps matches TRBD1 (6 bases). Trimming pared 4 bases from V and 7 bases from J, leaving 14 bases between. Germline-derived CDR1 and CDR2 are SGHNT and YYREEE (reference sequence). The CDR3 runs to 13 residues. CDR3 nucleotide sequence: TGTGCCAGCAGCACCCAGGGGCGCGTTGAAGCTTTCTTT. This codes for CASSTQGRVEAFF.

V is TRBV19 and J is TRBJ1-5, with 8 nucleotides matching TRBD1. The V gene end was trimmed by 6 bases and the J gene end by 8 bases; junction bases not matched to a gene: 12. Germline assignment: CDR1 LNHDA and CDR2 SQIVND (reference sequence). CDR3 length: 15 amino acids. DNA of the CDR3: TGTGCCAGTAGGACGGGCAGGGGGCGGGTGGAGCCCCAGCATTTT. The encoded protein is CASRTGRGRVEPQHF.

The rearrangement uses TRBV5-4 and TRBJ1-2, with TRBD1 matching 7 bases. The CDR3 is 15 residues long. V gave up 5 bases and J gave up 8 bases; unmatched junction bases: 15. The germline V gene encodes CDR1 SGHNT and CDR2 YYREEE (reference sequence). CDR3 residues: CASSSRGRGSSGYTF. DNA for the CDR3: TGTGCCAGCAGTTCAAGGGGGCGCGGTTCGTCAGGCTACACCTTC.